This T cell receptor (beta chain) was sequenced for a study of T cells after yellow fever vaccination. TCRdb re-called the 5' RACE reads with MiXCR, one entry per CDR3 protein. The sample holds 550,000 to 750,000 distinct CDR3 sequences, about 14% seen once. Germline trimming cut 8 bases from V and 8 bases from J; bases unmatched to any gene: 16. The CDR3 runs to 16 residues. Germline lookup yields CDR1 MNHNS and CDR2 SASEGT. The sequencing here drew on PBMCs, taken on the day of the yellow fever booster vaccination. The source is a man aged 25-40 years who received the YFV17D yellow fever vaccine. The genes are TRBV6-1 and TRBJ2-3; 10 positions match TRBD2. Written as DNA, the CDR3 is TGTGCCAGCTTCTCAATAGGGAGCGGGAGGGAGGGTACGCAGTATTTT. This translates into CASFSIGSGREGTQYF.